The text below deals with one T cell receptor beta chain. TCRdb's copy holds only in-frame clones and misses some; the assay was immunoSEQ multiplex PCR. The table includes approximately 210,000 clones, almost 90% detected once. The sample comes from a study of cytomegalovirus exposure and HLA in healthy donors. The V end lost 1 base, the J end lost 1 base, and 14 bases lay between the germline ends. Germline CDR1 SGHVS, CDR2 FNYEAQ. The length of the CDR3 is 17 residues. The source material was PBMCs. This sequence originates from a woman younger than 35 in good health and CMV-seronegative. The V call is TRBV7-6, the J call TRBJ1-5, with D tentatively TRBD1 (5 bases). This chain's CDR3 is CASSLDADTQSNQPQHF. The CDR3 coding sequence is TGTGCCAGCAGCTTAGACGCGGACACCCAAAGCAATCAGCCCCAGCATTTT.